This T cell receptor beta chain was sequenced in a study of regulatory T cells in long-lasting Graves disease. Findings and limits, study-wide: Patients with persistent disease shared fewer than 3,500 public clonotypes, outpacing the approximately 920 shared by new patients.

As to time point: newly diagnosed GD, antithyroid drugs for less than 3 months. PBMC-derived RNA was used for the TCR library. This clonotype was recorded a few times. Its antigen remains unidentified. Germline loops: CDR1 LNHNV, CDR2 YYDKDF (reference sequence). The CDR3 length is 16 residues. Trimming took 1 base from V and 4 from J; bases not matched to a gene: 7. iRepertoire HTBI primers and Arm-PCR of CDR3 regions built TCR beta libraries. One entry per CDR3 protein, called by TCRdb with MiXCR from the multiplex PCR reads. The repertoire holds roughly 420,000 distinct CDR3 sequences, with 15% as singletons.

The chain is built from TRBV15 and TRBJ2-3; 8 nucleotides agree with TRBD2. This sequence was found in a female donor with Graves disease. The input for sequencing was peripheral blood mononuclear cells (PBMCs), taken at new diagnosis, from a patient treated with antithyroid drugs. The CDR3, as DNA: TGTGCCACCAGCAGAGGCGGGGGGCGGGTCTCAGATACGCAGTATTTT. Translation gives CATSRGGGRVSDTQYF.